Sequencing of this TCR beta chain was carried out in a study of CD8 T cells in ankylosing spondylitis. General study results and limits: Clones linked to the disease showed a CD8+ phenotype. They occurred at relatively low frequencies in peripheral blood. Disease-linked clones were reportedly significantly enriched in matched ankylosing spondylitis synovial fluid.

A word on this clonotype: Its antigen is not known.

Libraries for TCR beta were made by quantitative 5'-RACE with molecular barcodes. TCRdb re-called the 5' RACE reads through MiXCR, storing one row per CDR3 protein. Among tens of thousands of distinct CDR3 sequences, under 7.5% were seen once, and the ten largest hold just under 5%. CDR3 length equals 15 residues. CDR1 is DFQATT and CDR2 is SNEGSKA in the germline V gene (reference sequence). V lost 6 bases and J lost 0, with 15 bases in between. Sample: synovial fluid, either unsorted or a sorted T cell fraction (not recorded which). This chain links TRBV20-1 with TRBJ2-1; no clear D. The sequence derives from a male donor with ankylosing spondylitis. As DNA, the CDR3 is TGCAGTGCCCTGTCGGCAGCGAGCTCCTACAATGAGCAGTTCTTC. This encodes CSALSAASSYNEQFF.